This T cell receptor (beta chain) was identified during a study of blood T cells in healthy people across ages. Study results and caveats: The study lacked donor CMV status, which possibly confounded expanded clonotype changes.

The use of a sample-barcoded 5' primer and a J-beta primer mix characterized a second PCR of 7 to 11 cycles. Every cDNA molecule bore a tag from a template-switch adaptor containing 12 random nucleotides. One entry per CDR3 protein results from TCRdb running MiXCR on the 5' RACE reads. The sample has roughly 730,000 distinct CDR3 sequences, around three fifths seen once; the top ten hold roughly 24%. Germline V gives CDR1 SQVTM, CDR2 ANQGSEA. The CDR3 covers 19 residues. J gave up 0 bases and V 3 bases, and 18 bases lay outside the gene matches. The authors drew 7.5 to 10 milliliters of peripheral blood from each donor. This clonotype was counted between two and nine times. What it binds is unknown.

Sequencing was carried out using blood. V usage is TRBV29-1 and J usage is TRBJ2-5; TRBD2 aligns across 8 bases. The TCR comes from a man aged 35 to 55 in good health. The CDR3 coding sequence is TGCAGCGTTGAGTACGTGGTTCTAGCGGGCGCTACTCACCAAGAGACCCAGTACTTC. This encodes CSVEYVVLAGATHQETQYF.